The rows below give T cell receptor beta chains drawn from one sample of a study of response to subunit inactivated influenza vaccine. MiXCR was run by TCRdb on the RT-PCR reads, yielding one entry per CDR3 protein. The data contain about 520,000 distinct CDR3 sequences, roughly 7.6% of them singletons. The sequences come from PBMCs from blood, collected less than 30 months after vaccination. The source is a man aged 45-69 years who received an inactivated influenza vaccine. Each CDR3 is given with its conserved first and last residue. Some rows mark clone size as missing; the rest say once, few, many or name a class of expanded clone.

v_call,clone_size,j_call,cdr3_aa
TRBV15,.,TRBJ2-1,CATSRSQEPHNEQFF
TRBV19,.,TRBJ2-1,CASSDRSAVVKQFF
TRBV10-2,few,TRBJ2-2,CASTQFGAGELFF
TRBV7-8,many,TRBJ2-1,CASSFGRNEQFF
TRBV5-1,.,TRBJ1-1,CASSLGGMTGGRMNTEAFF
TRBV3-1,many,TRBJ1-4,CASSQAIGTAEKLFF
TRBV20-1,.,TRBJ2-7,CSAHDWTPYEQYF
TRBV7-6,few,TRBJ2-3,CASSSGPPPFTDTQYF
TRBV29-1,.,TRBJ2-3,CSIATDTQYF
TRBV20-1,few,TRBJ2-5,CSVGGEKETQYF
TRBV6-2/TRBV6-3,few,TRBJ2-6,CASTSGLNGANVLTF
TRBV20-1,few,TRBJ2-3,CSATTRDYTDTQYF
TRBV5-5,many,TRBJ2-1,CASGQPYNEQFF
TRBV7-3,.,TRBJ2-1,CASSLLAGGLYEQFF
TRBV12-3/TRBV12-4,few,TRBJ2-5,CASRSIGQGRGETQYF
TRBV4-3,many,TRBJ2-5,CASSQERYGGRFQETQYF
TRBV7-9,few,TRBJ2-1,CASSFIGAEQFF
TRBV24-1,.,TRBJ2-3,CATIGLAADTQYF
TRBV7-2,many,TRBJ2-3,CASSNEGTEFRDTQYF
TRBV5-1,.,TRBJ1-5,CASSLWGAGNQPQHF
TRBV18,.,TRBJ1-2,CASSPPAVAWGYTF
TRBV9,.,TRBJ2-4,CASSVGGVRAKNIQYF
TRBV5-1,few,TRBJ2-7,CASSLDVAGGPGNEQYF
TRBV12-3/TRBV12-4,.,TRBJ1-4,CASRIDEKLFF
TRBV5-6,.,TRBJ1-3,CASSLRGLNTIYF
TRBV6-1,.,TRBJ2-1,CASTNRAGQGQGEQFF
TRBV10-3,few,TRBJ2-1,CAISTLGQGVQSSYNEQFF
TRBV9,few,TRBJ2-3,CASSVVDSSDTQYF
TRBV28,.,TRBJ2-7,CASSLNPRTGATYEQYF
TRBV14,few,TRBJ1-6,CASRFGVGSYNSSLHF
TRBV5-1,.,TRBJ2-2,CASSQDSHTGELFF
TRBV6-6,many,TRBJ1-4,CASGRTNEKLFF
TRBV7-2,.,TRBJ2-7,CASSYTSGTPYEQYF
TRBV12-3/TRBV12-4,few,TRBJ2-7,CASSPRGSGEQYF
TRBV20-1,.,TRBJ2-5,CSAGAGASQETQYF
TRBV5-1,.,TRBJ1-1,CASRSGTGGLDTEAFF
TRBV20-1,.,TRBJ2-4,CSARRGGVAAKNIQYF
TRBV7-2,.,TRBJ2-2,CASSLVRLPGELFF
TRBV12-3/TRBV12-4,few,TRBJ2-1,CASRAGLAASNEQFF
TRBV20-1,few,TRBJ2-2,CSAHTSGRRNGELFF